This record looks at one TCR beta chain sequence and its context. The length of the CDR3 is 16 residues. The V gene's germline CDR1 is LNHDA and CDR2 SQIVND (reference sequence). V dropped 2 bases and J dropped 4; count of bases not matched to a gene: 7. Per the original data handling: Reference gene primer amplification yielded estimated nucleated cell counts. The method was immunoSEQ multiplex PCR; TCRdb's version includes in-frame clones alone and lacks a portion of them. For V, J and clone size, that table is used; D and trimming come from the DNA. The sample contains 130,000 to 150,000 clones, around 80% of which appear only once. The source of the sample is a study of blood T cell repertoires in COVID-19. The overall study: Both acute and convalescent COVID-19 samples were obtained from the United States, Italy and Spain.

Sequenced material: peripheral blood. This sequence was found in a woman of 80 years or more in a cohort sampled during active or convalescent COVID-19. The rearrangement uses TRBV19 and TRBJ1-4; 7 bases fit TRBD1. CDR3 nucleotides: TGTGCCAGTAGTATATGGTTGGGACAGAATAATGAAAAACTGTTTTTT. Its translation is CASSIWLGQNNEKLFF.